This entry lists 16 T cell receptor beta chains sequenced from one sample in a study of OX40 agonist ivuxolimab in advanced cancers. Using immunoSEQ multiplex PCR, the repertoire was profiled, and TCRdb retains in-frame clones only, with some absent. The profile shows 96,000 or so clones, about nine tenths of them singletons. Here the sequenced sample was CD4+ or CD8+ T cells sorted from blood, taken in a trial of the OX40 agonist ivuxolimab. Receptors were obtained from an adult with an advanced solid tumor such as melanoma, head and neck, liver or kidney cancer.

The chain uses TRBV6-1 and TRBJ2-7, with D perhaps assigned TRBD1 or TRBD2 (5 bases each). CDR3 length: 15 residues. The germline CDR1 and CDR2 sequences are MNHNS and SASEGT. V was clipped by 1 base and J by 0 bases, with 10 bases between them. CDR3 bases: TGTGCCAGCAGTGAAGTGGGGACGTCCTCCTACGAGCAGTACTTC. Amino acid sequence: CASSEVGTSSYEQYF.

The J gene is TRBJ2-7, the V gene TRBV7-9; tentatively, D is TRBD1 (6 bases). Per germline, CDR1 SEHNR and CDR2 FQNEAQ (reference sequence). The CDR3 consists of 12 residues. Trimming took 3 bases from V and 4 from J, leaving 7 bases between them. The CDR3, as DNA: TGTGCCAGCAGCTTCCAGGGGTACGAGCAGTACTTC. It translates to CASSFQGYEQYF.

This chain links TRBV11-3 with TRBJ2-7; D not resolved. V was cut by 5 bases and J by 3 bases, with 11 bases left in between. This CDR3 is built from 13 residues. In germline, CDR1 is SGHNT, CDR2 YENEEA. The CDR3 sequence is CASSQGFNYEQYF. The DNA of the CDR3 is TGTGCCAGCAGCCAAGGGTTTAACTACGAGCAGTACTTC. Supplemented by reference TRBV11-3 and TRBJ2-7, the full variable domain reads EAGVVQSPRYKIIEKKQPVAFWCNPISGHNTLYWYLQNLGQGPELLIRYENEEAVDDSQLPKDRFSAERLKGVDSTLKIQPAELGDSAVYLCASSQGFNYEQYFGPGTRLTVT.

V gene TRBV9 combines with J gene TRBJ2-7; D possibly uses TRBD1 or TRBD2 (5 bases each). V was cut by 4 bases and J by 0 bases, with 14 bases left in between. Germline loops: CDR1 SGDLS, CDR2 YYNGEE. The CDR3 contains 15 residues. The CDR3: CASSTRPGTSYEQYF. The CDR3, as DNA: TGTGCCAGCAGCACACGACCGGGGACCTCCTACGAGCAGTACTTC.

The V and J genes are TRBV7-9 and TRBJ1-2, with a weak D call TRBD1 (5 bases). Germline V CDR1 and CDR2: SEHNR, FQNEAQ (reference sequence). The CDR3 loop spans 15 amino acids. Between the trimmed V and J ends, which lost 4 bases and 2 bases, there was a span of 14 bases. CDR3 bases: TGTGCCAGCAGCTCACCTTGGGGGACCAACTATGGCTACACCTTC. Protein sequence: CASSSPWGTNYGYTF.

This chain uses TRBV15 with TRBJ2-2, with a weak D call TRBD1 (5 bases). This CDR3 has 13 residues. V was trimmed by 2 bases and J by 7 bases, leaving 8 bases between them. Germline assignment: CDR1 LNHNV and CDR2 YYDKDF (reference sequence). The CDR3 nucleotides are TGTGCCACCAGCAGACCAGGGTTCGGGGAGCTGTTTTTT. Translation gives CATSRPGFGELFF.

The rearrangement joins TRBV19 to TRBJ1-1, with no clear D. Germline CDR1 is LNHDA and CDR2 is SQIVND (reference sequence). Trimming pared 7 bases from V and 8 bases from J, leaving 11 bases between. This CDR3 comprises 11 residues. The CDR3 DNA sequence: TGTGCCAGTACCATCGGACCCGAAGCTTTCTTT. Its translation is CASTIGPEAFF.

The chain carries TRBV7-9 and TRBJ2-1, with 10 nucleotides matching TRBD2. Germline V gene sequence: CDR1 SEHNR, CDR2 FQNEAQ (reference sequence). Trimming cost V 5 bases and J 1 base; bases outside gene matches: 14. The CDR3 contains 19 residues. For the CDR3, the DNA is TGTGCCAGCAGCCCTTCGATTCGGACTAGCGGACGTTCCTACAATGAGCAGTTCTTC. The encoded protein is CASSPSIRTSGRSYNEQFF.

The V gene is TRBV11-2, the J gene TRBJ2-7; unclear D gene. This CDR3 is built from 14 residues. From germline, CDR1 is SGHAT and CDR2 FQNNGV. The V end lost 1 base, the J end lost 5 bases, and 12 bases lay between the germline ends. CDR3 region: CASSLVSPLDEQYF. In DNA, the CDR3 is TGTGCCAGCAGCTTAGTCTCACCTCTTGACGAGCAGTACTTC.

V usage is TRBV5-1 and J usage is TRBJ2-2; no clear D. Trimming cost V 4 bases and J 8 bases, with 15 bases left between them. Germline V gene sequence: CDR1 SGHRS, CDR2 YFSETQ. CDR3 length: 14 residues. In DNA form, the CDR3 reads TGCGCCAGCAGCCTTACCTCTAGTGGGGGGGAGCTGTTTTTT. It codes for CASSLTSSGGELFF.

The CDR3 bases are TGTGCCAGTAACCGGGACAGGGGCGACTATGGCTACACCTTC. This sequence encodes CASNRDRGDYGYTF. The rearrangement links TRBV19 to TRBJ1-2; 10 nucleotides match TRBD1. CDR3 length: 14 amino acids. The junction had 5 bases not matched to a gene; V was cut back by 7 bases and J by 3 bases. Germline CDR1 is LNHDA and CDR2 is SQIVND (reference sequence).

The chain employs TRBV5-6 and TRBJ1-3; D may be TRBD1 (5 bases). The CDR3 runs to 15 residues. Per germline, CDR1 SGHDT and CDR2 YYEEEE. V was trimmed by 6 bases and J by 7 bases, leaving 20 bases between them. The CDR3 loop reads CASTAGPMVGNTIYF. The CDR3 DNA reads TGTGCCAGCACCGCGGGACCCATGGTAGGGAACACCATATATTTT.

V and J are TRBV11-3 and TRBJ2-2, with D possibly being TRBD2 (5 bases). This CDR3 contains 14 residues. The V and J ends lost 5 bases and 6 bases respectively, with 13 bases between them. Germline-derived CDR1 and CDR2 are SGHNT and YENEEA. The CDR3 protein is CASSLARSPGELFF. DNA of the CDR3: TGTGCCAGCAGCCTAGCAAGGTCCCCCGGGGAGCTGTTTTTT.

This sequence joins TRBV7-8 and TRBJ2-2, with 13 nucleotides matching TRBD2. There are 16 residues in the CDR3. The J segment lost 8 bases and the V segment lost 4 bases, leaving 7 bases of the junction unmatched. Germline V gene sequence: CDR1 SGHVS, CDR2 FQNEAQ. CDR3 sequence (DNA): TGTGCCAGCAGCTCACAGGGACTAGCGGGAATAGGGGAGCTGTTTTTT. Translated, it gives CASSSQGLAGIGELFF.

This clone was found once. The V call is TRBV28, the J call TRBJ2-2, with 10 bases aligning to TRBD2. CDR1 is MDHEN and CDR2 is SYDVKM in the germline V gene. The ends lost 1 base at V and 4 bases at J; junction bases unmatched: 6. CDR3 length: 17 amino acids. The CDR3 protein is CASSLSSWTSGTGELFF. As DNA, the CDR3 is TGTGCCAGCAGTTTATCGTCATGGACTAGCGGCACCGGGGAGCTGTTTTTT.

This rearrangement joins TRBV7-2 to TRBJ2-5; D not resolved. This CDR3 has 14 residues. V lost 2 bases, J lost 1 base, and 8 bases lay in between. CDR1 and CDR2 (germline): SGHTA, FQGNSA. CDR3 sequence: CASSLKVGQETQYF. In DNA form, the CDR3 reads TGTGCCAGCAGCTTAAAGGTTGGCCAAGAGACCCAGTACTTC.